These 2 T cell receptor beta chains share one sample of origin, sequenced in a study of cytomegalovirus exposure and HLA in healthy donors. This PCR relied on a set of 60 Vbeta primers and 13 Jbeta primers. Libraries were prepared by immunoSEQ multiplex PCR; TCRdb keeps only in-frame clonotypes and omits some of them. The sample holds 100,000 to 150,000 clones; approximately 74% are singletons and the top ten take 7.3%. Sequencing was performed on PBMCs. These receptors all come from a male donor in good health and CMV-seronegative.

In its sample, this clone was seen once. The chain links TRBV29-1 to TRBJ2-5; 13 nucleotides line up with TRBD2. The CDR3 has 15 residues. V shed 6 bases and J 2 bases; nucleotides not matched to a gene: 6. Germline V gene sequence: CDR1 SQVTM, CDR2 ANQGSEA. This chain's CDR3 is CSVVGLAGWQETQYF. The CDR3 nucleotides read TGCAGCGTCGTGGGACTAGCGGGGTGGCAAGAGACCCAGTACTTC.

This clone has just a few counts. The chain employs TRBV5-4 and TRBJ1-4; possibly TRBD1 for D (5 bases). Looked up from germline, CDR1 is SGHNT and CDR2 is YYREEE (reference sequence). The CDR3 is 14 amino acids. The V end lost 1 base, the J end lost 6 bases, and 10 bases lay between the germline ends. This chain's CDR3 is CASSLRGSDEKLFF. The CDR3 nucleotides read TGTGCCAGCAGCTTGAGGGGTAGTGATGAAAAACTGTTTTTT.